Each of the 24 T cell receptor beta chains below was sequenced from the same sample in a study of Ad26.COV2.S vaccination and SARS-CoV-2 variants. Treatment given: roughly 19 received Ad26.COV2.S at low or high dose, single or two shots; 5 received placebo; per-sample allocation not given. Collection of the samples took place on day 63 after the first injection of vaccine or placebo. Sequencing was performed with immunoSEQ multiplex PCR; in TCRdb, only in-frame clones are kept and a portion is missing. The data contain about 680,000 clones, around 92% of them singletons. The sequenced sample was peripheral blood, obtained in a trial of Ad26.COV2.S vaccine versus placebo. Receptors were obtained from a person aged 18-60 years who received the Ad26.COV2.S COVID-19 vaccine or a placebo.

The CDR3 reads CASSQPPSGAYEQYF. In DNA, the CDR3 is TGCGCCAGCAGCCAACCCCCTAGCGGGGCCTACGAGCAGTACTTC. The rearrangement links TRBV4-1 to TRBJ2-7, with 9 nucleotides matching TRBD2. Germline CDR1 MGHRA, CDR2 YSYEKL. The CDR3 is 15 amino acids. The ends lost 2 bases at V and 2 bases at J; junction bases unmatched: 4.

The chain is built from TRBV5-6 and TRBJ1-1; D is perhaps TRBD1 (6 bases). The germline gives CDR1 SGHDT, CDR2 YYEEEE. V lost 1 base and J 4 bases, leaving 8 bases between the germline ends. This CDR3 spans 13 amino acids. CDR3 bases: TGTGCCAGCAGCTTGATAGGGGGCACTGAAGCTTTCTTT. As protein: CASSLIGGTEAFF.

V usage is TRBV10-3 and J usage is TRBJ2-7, with 14 bases identical to TRBD2. The V gene's germline CDR1 is ENHRY and CDR2 SYGVKD. The CDR3 contains 18 residues. Losses at the gene ends were 4 bases for V and 6 bases for J; bases not matched to a gene: 14. CDR3 sequence: CAISGEGMGLAGVGEQYF. DNA for the CDR3: TGTGCCATCAGTGGCGAAGGGATGGGACTAGCGGGAGTGGGCGAGCAGTACTTC.

The chain has TRBV6-5 and TRBJ2-1; 10 bases agree with TRBD1. V lost 0 bases and J lost 10; bases outside the gene matches: 9. CDR3 length equals 16 residues. Looked up from germline, CDR1 is MNHEY and CDR2 is SVGAGI. Written as DNA, the CDR3 is TGTGCCAGCAGTTACTCGATAGGACAGGGGGTGGTGGAGCAGTTCTTC. This sequence encodes CASSYSIGQGVVEQFF.

This rearrangement joins TRBV19 to TRBJ1-1, with TRBD1 matching 7 bases. The germline V gene has CDR1 LNHDA and CDR2 SQIVND (reference sequence). The CDR3 covers 12 residues. V was pared by 10 bases and J by 6 bases, with 8 bases of the junction left unmatched. Here the CDR3 DNA reads TGTGCCACCACAACAGGGGTCGCTGAAGCTTTCTTT. Translation: CATTTGVAEAFF.

The gene calls are TRBV3-1 (or the pseudogene TRBV3-2) and TRBJ2-5, with TRBD1 matching 10 bases. The CDR3 extends over 16 amino acids. The germline V gene encodes CDR1 LGHDT and CDR2 YNNKEL (reference sequence). With 4 bases clipped from V and 2 bases from J, the junction kept 7 bases outside the gene matches. The CDR3 DNA reads TGTGCCAGCAGCCCCCCCCGACAGGGGGCACAAGAGACCCAGTACTTC. Encoded protein: CASSPPRQGAQETQYF.

This chain joins TRBV27 and TRBJ2-1; D ambiguous. Germline V gene data show CDR1 as MNHEY and CDR2 as SMNVEV (reference sequence). CDR3 length: 16 residues. Trimming stripped 6 bases from V and 1 base from J, with 16 bases between. The CDR3 DNA sequence: TGTGCCAGCAGAATATCTCCGGGCTCTTCCTACAATGAGCAGTTCTTC. Its protein product is CASRISPGSSYNEQFF.

The chain employs TRBV4-3 and TRBJ2-7; TRBD1 aligns across 9 bases. Per germline, CDR1 LGHNA and CDR2 YSLEER. V lost 4 bases to trimming and J lost 5 bases; unmatched junction nucleotides: 9. The CDR3 contains 15 residues. The CDR3, as DNA: TGCGCCAGCAGCCGCTCGGGGACAGGGCGGGACGAGCAGTACTTC. It codes for CASSRSGTGRDEQYF.

The chain couples TRBV7-3 to TRBJ2-1; D uncertain. This CDR3 spans 15 amino acids. Germline CDR1 reads SGHTA; CDR2 reads FQGTGA. V lost 3 bases to trimming and J lost 4 bases, with 13 bases between them. The CDR3: CASSFRVNGYNEQFF. The CDR3 region has the DNA TGTGCCAGCAGCTTTCGCGTAAACGGTTACAATGAGCAGTTCTTC. The variable domain in full, with the rest retrieved from reference TRBV7-3 and TRBJ2-1, is GAGVSQTPSNKVTEKGKYVELRCDPISGHTALYWYRQSLGQGPEFLIYFQGTGAADDSGLPNDRFFAVRPEGSVSTLKIQRTERGDSAVYLCASSFRVNGYNEQFFGPGTRLTVL.

The chain employs TRBV19 and TRBJ2-7, with TRBD2 identical over 7 bases. This CDR3 has 15 amino acids. Germline CDR1 is LNHDA and CDR2 is SQIVND (reference sequence). The J segment lost 7 bases and the V segment lost 3 bases, leaving 12 bases of the junction unmatched. CDR3 coding DNA: TGTGCCAGTAGTATTATCCCGCTAGCGGTCTCAGAGCAGTACTTC. The encoded protein is CASSIIPLAVSEQYF.

In nucleotides, the CDR3 is TGTGCCATCAGTGGAGGGGATTGGATCACTGAAGCTTTCTTT. This sequence encodes CAISGGDWITEAFF. The chain uses TRBV10-3 and TRBJ1-1, with D perhaps matching TRBD1 (5 bases). The CDR3 is 14 residues long. Trimming removed 4 bases at V and 4 bases at J, with 13 bases between. Per the germline V gene, CDR1 is ENHRY and CDR2 is SYGVKD.

The V and J genes are TRBV5-4 and TRBJ2-2; D might be TRBD1 or TRBD2, each matching 5 bases. Germline V lookup: CDR1 SGHNT, CDR2 YYREEE (reference sequence). The V end was cut by 4 bases, the J end by 6 bases, with 16 bases between. This CDR3 region has 15 residues. The CDR3 DNA reads as TGTGCCAGCAGCCCGGCTGGGGGTTTGGCCGGGGAGCTGTTTTTT. Its translation: CASSPAGGLAGELFF.

This chain joins TRBV24-1 and TRBJ2-3; 7 bases fit TRBD1. Germline loops: CDR1 KGHDR, CDR2 SFDVKD. CDR3 size: 18 residues. V lost 4 bases to trimming and J lost 0 bases; unmatched junction nucleotides: 12. CDR3 bases: TGTGCCACCAGTGACTTGAGAACCGGGACAGCTAGCACAGATACGCAGTATTTT. This gives the protein CATSDLRTGTASTDTQYF.

On this clone itself: This sample includes further DNA sequences coding for the same CDR3. The rearrangement uses TRBV18 and TRBJ1-5, with TRBD1 matching 7 bases. The length of the CDR3 is 14 residues. CDR1 is KGHSH, CDR2 LQKENI, per germline. With V trimmed by 4 bases and J by 1 base, 1 base remained unmatched. CDR3 DNA: TGTGCCAGCTCACTGGACAGGAGCAATCAGCCCCAGCATTTT. This translates into CASSLDRSNQPQHF.

The V gene is TRBV10-3, the J gene TRBJ1-5; D unresolved. Germline-derived CDR1 and CDR2 are ENHRY and SYGVKD. The CDR3 length is 17 residues. The V and J ends lost 3 bases and 0 bases respectively, with 15 bases between them. The CDR3 sequence: CAISEGLIGSSNQPQHF. The CDR3 region has the DNA TGTGCCATCAGTGAAGGTCTGATTGGCAGTAGCAATCAGCCCCAGCATTTT.

The chain couples TRBV13 to TRBJ1-6; 7 positions agree with TRBD1. CDR3 length: 15 residues. The V gene end was trimmed by 5 bases and the J gene end by 5 bases; junction bases not matched to a gene: 6. CDR1 and CDR2 (germline): PRHDT, FYEKMQ (reference sequence). The CDR3 DNA reads as TGTGCCAGCAGCCTCCTAGGGACAGATAATTCACCCCTCCACTTT. Its protein is CASSLLGTDNSPLHF.

This clone was observed a handful of times. The chain recombines TRBV19 with TRBJ1-1, with D tentatively TRBD1 (6 bases). V lost 3 bases to trimming and J lost 1 base, with 15 bases between them. CDR3 size: 16 residues. Germline CDR1 and CDR2: LNHDA and SQIVND (reference sequence). CDR3 sequence reads: CASSIRGTIANTEAFF. DNA for the CDR3: TGTGCCAGTAGTATTAGAGGGACAATCGCGAACACTGAAGCTTTCTTT.

V is TRBV10-3 and J is TRBJ1-2; D remains ambiguous. The V gene lost 5 bases and the J gene lost 4 bases, with 8 bases spanning the gap. Looked up from germline, CDR1 is ENHRY and CDR2 is SYGVKD. The CDR3 extends over 12 amino acids. As DNA, the CDR3 is TGTGCCATCAGTCCAGGCCTCTATGGCTACACCTTC. It translates to CAISPGLYGYTF.

This sequence joins TRBV7-6 and TRBJ2-7; 11 positions match TRBD2. J was trimmed by 4 bases and V by 6 bases; bases with no gene match: 5. The germline V gene has CDR1 SGHVS and CDR2 FNYEAQ. The CDR3 has 14 amino acids. CDR3 sequence reads: CASSSGTSGYEQYF. In nucleotides, the CDR3 is TGTGCCAGCAGTTCCGGGACTAGCGGTTACGAGCAGTACTTC.

The chain uses TRBV6-4 and TRBJ1-6, with TRBD1 matching 9 bases. The CDR3 consists of 15 residues. V shed 4 bases, J shed 9 bases, and the junction held 7 bases outside the gene matches. Germline CDR1 and CDR2: MRHNA and SNTAGT. The CDR3 nucleotides read TGTGCCAGCAGTGCCGGGACAGGGTACTCTTCACCCCTCCACTTT. Protein sequence: CASSAGTGYSSPLHF.

This chain joins TRBV19 and TRBJ1-2; D unclear. The CDR3 totals 14 residues. Germline values: CDR1 LNHDA, CDR2 SQIVND (reference sequence). Trimming removed 3 bases at V and 8 bases at J, with 16 bases between. CDR3 protein: CASSIHLSQDGYTF. CDR3 nucleotides: TGTGCCAGTAGTATCCATCTCAGTCAGGACGGCTACACCTTC.

The chain joins TRBV6-2 or TRBV6-3 to TRBJ2-2; D is undetermined. CDR3 size: 12 residues. Germline CDR1 is MNHEY and CDR2 is SVGEGT. V shed 2 bases and J shed 3 bases, with 1 base lying between them. For the CDR3, the DNA is TGTGCCAGCAGTTACGACACCGGGGAGCTGTTTTTT. It translates to CASSYDTGELFF.

As to this clone: The sample has other DNA sequences that encode this CDR3 too. This chain joins TRBV5-4 and TRBJ1-5, with unresolved D. The CDR3 totals 12 residues. V gave up 4 bases and J gave up 4 bases, with 6 bases separating them. Germline assignment: CDR1 SGHNT and CDR2 YYREEE (reference sequence). The CDR3 sequence is CASSLDNQPQHF. The CDR3 DNA reads as TGTGCCAGCAGCCTTGATAATCAGCCCCAGCATTTT.

V and J are TRBV11-3 and TRBJ2-3; D might be TRBD2 (5 bases). The CDR3 spans 14 residues. The germline gives CDR1 SGHNT, CDR2 YENEEA. V lost 4 bases and J 0 bases, leaving 8 bases between the germline ends. The CDR3 DNA is TGTGCCAGCAGCTCTTGGACTAGCACAGATACGCAGTATTTT. This codes for CASSSWTSTDTQYF.